The 30 T cell receptor beta chains reported below all come from one sample, sequenced in a study of blood T cell repertoires in COVID-19. Assay: immunoSEQ multiplex PCR; the TCRdb copy retains only in-frame clones and omits some. The sample includes some 230,000 clones, more than 75% of them seen just once. Sequencing used peripheral blood. Source of these receptors: a man aged 40-49 years with acute or convalescent COVID-19.

The genes are TRBV27 and TRBJ2-7; D unclear. The CDR3 totals 12 residues. V gave up 3 bases and J gave up 2 bases, with 5 bases separating them. CDR1 and CDR2 (germline): MNHEY, SMNVEV (reference sequence). CDR3 loop: CASSFSTYEQYF. The CDR3 region has the DNA TGTGCCAGCAGTTTCAGTACCTACGAGCAGTACTTC.

The chain links TRBV12-3 or TRBV12-4 to TRBJ2-7; 8 bases fit TRBD1. The CDR3 loop spans 13 amino acids. Unmatched junction bases numbered 4, after V lost 5 bases and J lost 4 bases. The CDR3 loop is CASSGQGPYEQYF. DNA of the CDR3: TGTGCCAGCAGTGGACAGGGTCCTTACGAGCAGTACTTC.

This clone occurred once. The chain recombines TRBV7-2 with TRBJ2-5, with D possibly matching TRBD1 (6 bases). The CDR3 runs to 14 residues. V was shortened by 3 bases and J by 5 bases, with 13 bases between the two germline ends. CDR1 and CDR2 from the germline V gene are SGHTA and FQGNSA. The CDR3 loop reads CASSFQGSRETQYF. In DNA form, the CDR3 reads TGTGCCAGCAGCTTCCAGGGGAGTAGGGAGACCCAGTACTTC.

This rearrangement joins TRBV7-9 to TRBJ2-5; 10 positions match TRBD2. V shed 6 bases and J 2 bases; nucleotides not matched to a gene: 9. The CDR3 is 16 residues long. Germline-derived CDR1 and CDR2 are SEHNR and FQNEAQ (reference sequence). The CDR3 protein is CASSRSLAGAQETQYF. The CDR3 DNA reads TGTGCCAGCAGTCGATCTCTAGCGGGGGCACAAGAGACCCAGTACTTC.

V and J are TRBV27 and TRBJ2-2; TRBD2 matches at 11 bases. This CDR3 region has 15 residues. V lost 6 bases and J lost 5; bases outside the gene matches: 5. Germline V lookup: CDR1 MNHEY, CDR2 SMNVEV (reference sequence). The chain's CDR3 is CASSLAGGGTGELFF. The CDR3 DNA is TGTGCCAGCAGCCTAGCGGGGGGTGGTACCGGGGAGCTGTTTTTT.

The genes are TRBV2 and TRBJ1-3; TRBD1 agrees at 7 bases. CDR1 and CDR2 from the germline V gene are SNHLY and FYNNEI. CDR3 length: 15 amino acids. The V segment lost 4 bases and the J segment 4 bases; nucleotides outside the gene matches: 7. The CDR3 is CASSGDSLLGNTIYF. In nucleotides, the CDR3 is TGTGCCAGCAGTGGGGACAGCCTTCTCGGAAACACCATATATTTT.

This clone appeared once. The chain links TRBV13 to TRBJ2-5; no reliable D call. The CDR3 sequence is 13 residues long. V lost 2 bases to trimming and J lost 1 base, with 5 bases between them. Germline V lookup: CDR1 PRHDT, CDR2 FYEKMQ (reference sequence). The CDR3 spells CASSLNSQETQYF. CDR3 in DNA: TGTGCCAGCAGCTTAAACAGCCAAGAGACCCAGTACTTC.

The chain combines TRBV4-1 with TRBJ2-5; perhaps TRBD1 as D (6 bases). CDR3 size: 17 residues. The germline CDR1 and CDR2 sequences are MGHRA and YSYEKL. Trimming took 3 bases from V and 5 from J, leaving 22 bases between them. The CDR3 sequence is CASSHTPGQGPRETQYF. DNA for the CDR3: TGCGCCAGCAGCCACACCCCTGGCCAGGGGCCTCGGGAGACCCAGTACTTC.

The chain recombines TRBV9 with TRBJ2-3, with TRBD2 matching over 9 bases. Germline assignment: CDR1 SGDLS and CDR2 YYNGEE. The CDR3 consists of 19 residues. V trimming: 0 bases; J trimming: 0 bases; junction bases outside the gene matches: 11. The CDR3 region has the DNA TGTGCCAGCAGCGTAGAAGGCGGTAGCGGGGGCCTTAGCACAGATACGCAGTATTTT. Residues: CASSVEGGSGGLSTDTQYF. The variable domain in full, completed from reference TRBV9 and TRBJ2-3, reads DSGVTQTPKHLITATGQRVTLRCSPRSGDLSVYWYQQSLDQGLQFLIQYYNGEERAKGNILERFSAQQFPDLHSELNLSSLELGDSALYFCASSVEGGSGGLSTDTQYFGPGTRLTVL.

The gene calls are TRBV5-6 and TRBJ2-3; perhaps TRBD1 as D (5 bases). The V gene's germline CDR1 is SGHDT and CDR2 YYEEEE. The CDR3 loop spans 16 amino acids. Trimming cost V 3 bases and J 4 bases, with 18 bases left between them. The CDR3 DNA reads as TGTGCCAGCAGCTCCGCAGGGTGGATAAGCGCAGATACGCAGTATTTT. Translation: CASSSAGWISADTQYF.

The chain couples TRBV18 to TRBJ1-2, with D tentatively TRBD1 (5 bases). Germline assignment: CDR1 KGHSH and CDR2 LQKENI. Trimming left V 3 bases short and J 4 bases short, with 12 bases between. The CDR3 consists of 14 residues. The CDR3 reads CASSPPGGTYGYTF. CDR3 in DNA: TGTGCCAGCTCACCCCCGGGGGGGACCTATGGCTACACCTTC.

The CDR3 protein is CASSYDPDTYYGYTF. The CDR3 DNA follows: TGTGCCAGCAGTTACGATCCGGACACCTACTATGGCTACACCTTC. V is TRBV6-2 or TRBV6-3 and J is TRBJ1-2; D possibly corresponds to TRBD1 (5 bases). The CDR3 has 15 residues. Trimming left V 2 bases short and J 3 bases short, with 13 bases between. Germline CDR1 and CDR2: MNHEY and SVGEGT.

This chain joins TRBV13 and TRBJ1-1; D not resolved. Germline V CDR1 and CDR2: PRHDT, FYEKMQ (reference sequence). The CDR3 is 14 amino acids. The germline V and J ends were trimmed by 0 bases and 1 base, with 6 bases remaining between them. The CDR3 nucleotides read TGTGCCAGCAGCTTAGGATCCCAGAACACTGAAGCTTTCTTT. Encoded protein: CASSLGSQNTEAFF.

The gene calls are TRBV7-9 and TRBJ2-3; 8 bases line up with TRBD2. This CDR3 has 16 amino acids. CDR1 SEHNR and CDR2 FQNEAQ come from the germline V gene (reference sequence). V gave up 2 bases and J gave up 0 bases; unmatched junction bases: 4. The CDR3 region is CASSLYIAGSTDTQYF. The CDR3 DNA reads as TGTGCCAGCAGCTTATACATAGCGGGGAGCACAGATACGCAGTATTTT.

This rearrangement joins TRBV28 to TRBJ2-1; D perhaps matches TRBD2 (6 bases). Germline V gene data show CDR1 as MDHEN and CDR2 as SYDVKM. V gave up 8 bases and J gave up 6 bases, with 11 bases separating them. The CDR3 loop spans 12 amino acids. CDR3 sequence reads: CASSWRGNEQFF. The CDR3, as DNA: TGTGCCAGCTCTTGGAGGGGCAATGAGCAGTTCTTC.

CDR3 sequence (DNA): TGTGCCAGCAGTGCCACGGGACAGGGGCCCAACGAGCAGTACTTC. Translated: CASSATGQGPNEQYF. This chain connects TRBV28 to TRBJ2-5; 10 nucleotides line up with TRBD1. The end of the DNA is better explained by TRBJ2-7, so the J call may be wrong. CDR1 MDHEN and CDR2 SYDVKM come from the germline V gene. This CDR3 is 15 amino acids long.

This clone was observed a few times. The chain employs TRBV2 and TRBJ1-1, with D unresolved. The CDR3 is 15 residues long. The germline V gene encodes CDR1 SNHLY and CDR2 FYNNEI. V was cut by 6 bases and J by 0 bases, with 14 bases left in between. The CDR3 protein is CASRPLRGMNTEAFF. The CDR3 nucleotides read TGTGCCAGCAGACCGTTGCGGGGAATGAACACTGAAGCTTTCTTT. Based on the CDR3 plus reference TRBV2 and TRBJ1-1, the full variable domain is EPEVTQTPSHQVTQMGQEVILRCVPISNHLYFYWYRQILGQKVEFLVSFYNNEISEKSEIFDDQFSVERPDGSNFTLKIRSTKLEDSAMYFCASRPLRGMNTEAFFGQGTRLTVV.

Only one count was recorded for this clone. The chain carries TRBV25-1 and TRBJ2-2; no clear D gene. CDR1 MGHDK and CDR2 SYGVNS come from the germline V gene. CDR3 size: 15 residues. V was shortened by 3 bases and J by 2 bases, with 10 bases between the two germline ends. CDR3 sequence (DNA): TGTGCCAGCAGTGACCCCTACTCAAACACCGGGGAGCTGTTTTTT. Translating it yields CASSDPYSNTGELFF.

The CDR3 sequence: CASMAGQGLGYTF. Written as DNA, the CDR3 is TGTGCCAGCATGGCAGGACAGGGTTTGGGCTACACCTTC. This chain uses TRBV28 with TRBJ1-2; TRBD1 aligns across 8 bases. V shed 7 bases and J 8 bases; nucleotides not matched to a gene: 9. Germline CDR1 reads MDHEN; CDR2 reads SYDVKM. The CDR3 length is 13 residues.

The chain is built from TRBV7-2 and TRBJ2-1, with a weak D call TRBD1 (5 bases). The germline gives CDR1 SGHTA, CDR2 FQGNSA. Trimming shortened V by 5 bases and J by 5 bases, and 10 bases separated the two germline ends. This CDR3 spans 13 amino acids. CDR3 nucleotide sequence: TGTGCCAGCAGCGCTGGACAAGACAATGAGCAGTTCTTC. It translates to CASSAGQDNEQFF.

V and J are TRBV7-9 and TRBJ2-5; 8 bases fit TRBD1. The CDR3 length is 15 residues. The V segment lost 3 bases and the J segment 0 bases; nucleotides outside the gene matches: 3. Per the germline V gene, CDR1 is SEHNR and CDR2 is FQNEAQ (reference sequence). The CDR3 region is CASSLRGQDQETQYF. The CDR3 bases are TGTGCCAGCAGCTTGCGGGGACAGGACCAAGAGACCCAGTACTTC.

The rearrangement uses TRBV10-3 and TRBJ2-1; 13 nucleotides agree with TRBD2. Germline V gene data show CDR1 as ENHRY and CDR2 as SYGVKD. The CDR3 consists of 18 residues. Unmatched junction bases numbered 7, after V lost 5 bases and J lost 0 bases. The CDR3, as DNA: TGTGCCATCAGTACTAGCGGGGGGGCGAAAAGCTCCTACAATGAGCAGTTCTTC. It encodes CAISTSGGAKSSYNEQFF.

The chain couples TRBV6-5 to TRBJ1-2; D is unclear. Germline assignment: CDR1 MNHEY and CDR2 SVGAGI. Trimming pared 0 bases from V and 8 bases from J, leaving 16 bases between. This CDR3 comprises 15 residues. Written as DNA, the CDR3 is TGTGCCAGCAGTTACTCGAGATCCCCCACTTACGGCTACACCTTC. This translates into CASSYSRSPTYGYTF.

The chain recombines TRBV11-2 with TRBJ1-2; D remains ambiguous. CDR3 length: 12 residues. V lost 0 bases and J lost 8, with 7 bases in between. CDR1 is SGHAT, CDR2 FQNNGV, per germline. The chain's CDR3 is CASSLDPLGYTF. In DNA, the CDR3 is TGTGCCAGCAGCTTAGATCCGTTAGGCTACACCTTC.

The chain couples TRBV2 to TRBJ1-2; TRBD1 matches 11 bases. Germline CDR1 SNHLY, CDR2 FYNNEI. The CDR3 runs 14 residues. V lost 4 bases, J lost 6 bases, and 4 bases stayed unmatched. CDR3 coding DNA: TGTGCCAGCAGTGTGGGGACAGGGGGTAATGGCTACACCTTC. Its protein is CASSVGTGGNGYTF.

The V and J genes are TRBV7-2 and TRBJ1-2; no clear D. CDR1 and CDR2 (germline): SGHTA, FQGNSA. V was cut by 7 bases and J by 0 bases, with 12 bases left in between. CDR3 length: 14 amino acids. CDR3 amino acids: CASTLTRANYGYTF. In DNA form, the CDR3 reads TGTGCCAGCACCCTAACTAGAGCTAACTATGGCTACACCTTC.

V usage is TRBV7-3 and J usage is TRBJ2-1, with 14 bases lining up with TRBD2. The germline V gene has CDR1 SGHTA and CDR2 FQGTGA. CDR3 size: 16 residues. V lost 4 bases and J lost 10; bases outside the gene matches: 9. CDR3 in amino acids: CASSSGTSGGYREQFF. The CDR3 DNA reads as TGTGCCAGCAGCTCCGGGACTAGCGGGGGCTACAGGGAGCAGTTCTTC.

The chain carries TRBV28 and TRBJ2-3, with 8 bases aligning to TRBD2. The ends lost 2 bases at V and 1 base at J; junction bases unmatched: 8. Per the germline V gene, CDR1 is MDHEN and CDR2 is SYDVKM. CDR3 length: 17 amino acids. This chain's CDR3 is CASSLGRDSGGTDTQYF. Written as DNA, the CDR3 is TGTGCCAGCAGTTTAGGGAGAGATAGCGGGGGCACAGATACGCAGTATTTT. Complete variable domain (other parts from reference TRBV28 and TRBJ2-3): DVKVTQSSRYLVKRTGEKVFLECVQDMDHENMFWYRQDPGLGLRLIYFSYDVKMKEKGDIPEGYSVSREKKERFSLILESASTNQTSMYLCASSLGRDSGGTDTQYFGPGTRLTVL.

This rearrangement joins TRBV21-1 to TRBJ2-5; the table's D gene call, TRBD1, was not cross checked with the DNA. TRBV21-1 is marked as a pseudogene. The CDR3 contains 11 residues. The CDR3 here is CASGTRETQYF. The CDR3 DNA sequence: TGTGCCAGTGGGACAAGGGAGACCCAGTACTTC.

The V and J genes are TRBV5-4 and TRBJ1-2; 8 nucleotides align to TRBD1. Per the germline V gene, CDR1 is SGHNT and CDR2 is YYREEE (reference sequence). J gave up 4 bases and V 4 bases, and 6 bases lay outside the gene matches. The CDR3 spans 14 residues. The DNA of the CDR3 is TGTGCCAGCAGCCCAGGGGGCGACGCCTATGGCTACACCTTC. Amino acids: CASSPGGDAYGYTF.